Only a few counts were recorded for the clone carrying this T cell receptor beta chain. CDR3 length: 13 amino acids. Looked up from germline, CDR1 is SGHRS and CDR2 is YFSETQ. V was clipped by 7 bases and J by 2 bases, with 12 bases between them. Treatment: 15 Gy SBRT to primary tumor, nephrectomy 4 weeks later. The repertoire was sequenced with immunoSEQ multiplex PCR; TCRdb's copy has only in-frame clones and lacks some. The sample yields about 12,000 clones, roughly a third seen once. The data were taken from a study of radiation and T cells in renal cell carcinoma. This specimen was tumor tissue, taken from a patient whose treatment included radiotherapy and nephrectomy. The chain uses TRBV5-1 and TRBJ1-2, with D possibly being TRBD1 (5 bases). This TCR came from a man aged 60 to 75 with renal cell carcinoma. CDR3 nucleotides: TGCGCCAGCTGTGAGGACACCAACTATGGCTACACCTTC. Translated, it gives CASCEDTNYGYTF.